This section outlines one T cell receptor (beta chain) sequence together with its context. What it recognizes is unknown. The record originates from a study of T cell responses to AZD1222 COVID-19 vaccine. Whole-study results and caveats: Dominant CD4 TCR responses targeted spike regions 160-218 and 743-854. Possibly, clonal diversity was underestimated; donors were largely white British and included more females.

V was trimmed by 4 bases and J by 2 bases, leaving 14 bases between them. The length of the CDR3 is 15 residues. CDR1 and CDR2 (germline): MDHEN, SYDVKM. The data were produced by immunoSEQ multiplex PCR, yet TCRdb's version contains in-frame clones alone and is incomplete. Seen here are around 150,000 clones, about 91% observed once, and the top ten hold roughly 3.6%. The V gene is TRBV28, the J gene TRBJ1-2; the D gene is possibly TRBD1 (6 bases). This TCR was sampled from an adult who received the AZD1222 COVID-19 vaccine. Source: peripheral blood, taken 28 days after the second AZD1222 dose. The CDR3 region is CASSSPGTSNYGYTF. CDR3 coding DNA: TGTGCCAGCAGTTCACCCGGGACAAGCAACTATGGCTACACCTTC.